This T cell receptor beta chain was retrieved from a study of blood T cell repertoires in COVID-19. V shed 3 bases, J shed 7 bases, and the junction held 0 bases outside the gene matches. This CDR3 contains 11 residues. Germline V gene data show CDR1 as SGHDN and CDR2 as FVKESK. In regard to this clone: Other DNA sequences in the same sample also yield this CDR3.

Profiling relied on immunoSEQ multiplex PCR, and the TCRdb table lists in-frame clones only, not all of them. The table includes a few hundred thousand clones, around 89% detected once. The sample consisted of peripheral blood. This sequence originates from a man younger than 35 who had recovered from COVID-19. The chain combines TRBV14 with TRBJ2-7; 7 bases align to TRBD2. The CDR3 reads CASSQGGEQYF. For the CDR3, the DNA is TGTGCCAGCAGCCAGGGAGGGGAGCAGTACTTC. Using reference TRBV14 and TRBJ2-7 for the parts outside the CDR3, the full variable domain is EAGVTQFPSHSVIEKGQTVTLRCDPISGHDNLYWYRRVMGKEIKFLLHFVKESKQDESGMPNNRFLAERTGGTYSTLKVQPAELEDSGVYFCASSQGGEQYFGPGTRLTVT.